This T cell receptor (beta chain) was captured by sequencing in a study of Graves' ophthalmopathy and Graves' hyperthyroidism. Study-wide context: Peripheral blood sampling occurred at initial diagnosis, before any treatment.

The CDR3 covers 18 residues. J lost 3 bases, V lost 6 bases, and 16 bases had no gene match. The germline CDR1 and CDR2 sequences are DFQATT and SNEGSKA (reference sequence). This clonotype was detected ten times or more. CDR3 regions of TCR beta were amplified from RNA transcripts. An initial RT-PCR round employing HTBI primers preceded a second-round multiplex PCR. TCRdb re-analysed the multiplex PCR reads in MiXCR, keeping a single row per CDR3 protein. The table has hundreds of thousands of distinct CDR3 sequences, roughly 20% seen once. The specimen was peripheral blood. The receptor was derived from a woman aged 18-29 years with stable Graves' hyperthyroidism. Some clones in this sample may be carry-over from other donors' samples. This chain links TRBV20-1 with TRBJ1-5; 11 nucleotides align to TRBD1. CDR3 loop: CSAYRDRGKRDNNQPQHF. The CDR3 nucleotides are TGCAGTGCCTACCGGGACAGGGGGAAGAGGGATAACAATCAGCCCCAGCATTTT.